This is a list of T cell receptor beta chains from one sample in a study of blood T cell repertoires in COVID-19. Sequenced by immunoSEQ multiplex PCR; TCRdb stores in-frame clones only, minus some. Of approximately 400,000 clones listed, around 88% are singletons. Sample: peripheral blood. The receptors were gathered from a woman between 50 and 59 years old with COVID-19, enrolled during active disease. Both conserved end residues are part of each CDR3. Fields, in order: J gene, D gene, V gene, CDR3 protein. The D gene is left open where the match is weak.

TRBJ2-5 TRBD1 TRBV11-1 CASSPLGQEETQYF
TRBJ1-4 . TRBV14 CASSQGSTNEKLFF
TRBJ2-3 . TRBV7-3 CASSQSGLRTDTQYF
TRBJ2-7 TRBD1 TRBV19 CASSPRQGADEQYF
TRBJ2-5 . TRBV19 CASSITGTLSGETQYF
TRBJ1-2 . TRBV4-1 CASSQGLDRNPNYGYTF
TRBJ2-5 TRBD2 TRBV6-5 CASSDSGYQETQYF
TRBJ1-1 . TRBV6-5 CASRGRVNTEAFF
TRBJ2-3 TRBD2 TRBV5-4 CASTSGGPSTDTQYF
TRBJ2-7 TRBD1 TRBV27 CASSLSGTGMYEQYF
TRBJ1-4 TRBD1 TRBV28 CASSVLDRGGEKLFF
TRBJ2-3 TRBD2 TRBV4-2 CASSQESYLAGGTDTQYF
TRBJ2-3 . TRBV6-5 CASSPDWGGGNTQYF
TRBJ2-7 TRBD2 TRBV6-5 CASTESLAGGYEQYF
TRBJ2-6 . TRBV27 CASSFISGANVLTF
TRBJ2-2 TRBD1 TRBV4-1 CASRRTGGTGELFF
TRBJ2-3 . TRBV6-5 CASRRGQGLRDTQYF
TRBJ1-2 . TRBV3-1/TRBV3-2 CASSQLASNYGYTF
TRBJ1-1 TRBD1 TRBV4-2 CASSGTGAGVLNTEAFF
TRBJ2-7 . TRBV10-3 CAISERELGLGEQYF
TRBJ1-4 . TRBV6-1 CASSEAVGDRAGEEKLFF
TRBJ2-5 TRBD1 TRBV5-1 CASSFKTGGETQYF
TRBJ2-7 TRBD1 TRBV2 CASRPGTGRDEQYF
TRBJ1-4 . TRBV24-1 CAIIGEDGGRLFF
TRBJ2-5 TRBD2 TRBV7-2 CASSLGPGGETQYF
TRBJ1-1 . TRBV11-2 CASSHFSRGAFF
TRBJ2-7 TRBD1 TRBV6-5 CASSEGQGDWKQYF
TRBJ2-1 . TRBV7-2 CASSLAGGPYNEQFF
TRBJ2-1 TRBD1 TRBV6-6 CASSYPGTGSFDEQFF
TRBJ1-2 TRBD1 TRBV19 CASIEDRGDYGYTF
TRBJ2-7 . TRBV29-1 CSVVGSSYEQYF
TRBJ1-2 TRBD1 TRBV9 CASSATGNYGYTF
TRBJ2-5 . TRBV19 CASSIGPRSEETQYF
TRBJ2-2 . TRBV10-3 CAIHLESGELFF
TRBJ1-2 TRBD1 TRBV29-1 CSVLTFSGGYGYTF
TRBJ2-3 TRBD2 TRBV27 CASSLDGTSGGHNTQYF
TRBJ1-1 . TRBV6-5 CASSYSWGHEAFF
TRBJ2-1 TRBD1 TRBV5-8 CASSPRRDREFF
TRBJ1-1 . TRBV6-2/TRBV6-3 CASSYRESAEAFF
TRBJ1-1 . TRBV19 CASSGGAPKAFF
TRBJ1-1 . TRBV18 CASSPSSSEAFF
TRBJ1-3 . TRBV6-1 CASSEGQSGWAGNTIYF
TRBJ2-1 . TRBV9 CASSPTNRGEQFF